A selection of T cell receptor beta chains follows, all from one sample in a study of blood T cell repertoires in COVID-19. The assay was immunoSEQ multiplex PCR, and TCRdb's table has in-frame clones only and misses some. Of about 220,000 clones listed, 80% to 85% are singletons. The sequencing input was peripheral blood. These receptors all come from a woman aged 55-70 years who had recovered from COVID-19. Both conserved end residues are part of each CDR3. Fields, in order: V gene, J gene, CDR3 length, clone size, D gene, CDR3 protein, CDR3 DNA. The D gene is left open where the match is weak. Clone size is given for some rows only: seen once, a few or many times, or a class if the clone is expanded.

v_gene: TRBV4-3; j_gene: TRBJ1-1; len: 16; abundance: NA; d_gene: TRBD1; CDR3aa: CASSQDRDRVNTEAFF; CDR3nt: TGCGCCAGCAGCCAAGATCGGGACAGGGTGAACACTGAAGCTTTCTTT
v_gene: TRBV12-3/TRBV12-4; j_gene: TRBJ2-7; len: 13; abundance: NA; d_gene: NA; CDR3aa: CASSLGGSYEQYF; CDR3nt: TGTGCCAGCAGTTTAGGCGGATCCTACGAGCAGTACTTC
v_gene: TRBV7-9; j_gene: TRBJ2-7; len: 12; abundance: NA; d_gene: NA; CDR3aa: CASSDSSYEQYF; CDR3nt: TGTGCCAGCAGTGACAGCTCCTACGAGCAGTACTTC
v_gene: TRBV3-1/TRBV3-2; j_gene: TRBJ2-5; len: 15; abundance: NA; d_gene: NA; CDR3aa: CASSRRGAGPGTQYF; CDR3nt: TGTGCCAGCAGCCGACGGGGGGCGGGGCCGGGGACCCAGTACTTC
v_gene: TRBV10-3; j_gene: TRBJ1-1; len: 15; abundance: NA; d_gene: TRBD1; CDR3aa: CAIRERQGRNTEAFF; CDR3nt: TGTGCCATCAGGGAACGACAGGGGAGGAACACTGAAGCTTTCTTT
v_gene: TRBV6-1; j_gene: TRBJ2-1; len: 17; abundance: few; d_gene: TRBD2; CDR3aa: CASSESPSGGNHNEQFF; CDR3nt: TGTGCCAGCAGTGAATCTCCTAGCGGGGGAAATCACAATGAGCAGTTCTTC
v_gene: TRBV12-3/TRBV12-4; j_gene: TRBJ2-7; len: 11; abundance: NA; d_gene: NA; CDR3aa: CASSTGYEQYF; CDR3nt: TGTGCCAGCAGTACAGGCTACGAGCAGTACTTC
v_gene: TRBV2; j_gene: TRBJ2-5; len: 14; abundance: NA; d_gene: TRBD2; CDR3aa: CASSASGNQETQYF; CDR3nt: TGTGCCAGCAGTGCTAGCGGGAACCAAGAGACCCAGTACTTC
v_gene: TRBV6-5; j_gene: TRBJ2-7; len: 15; abundance: few; d_gene: TRBD2; CDR3aa: CASSYSSGGLYEQYF; CDR3nt: TGTGCCAGCAGTTACTCGAGCGGGGGGCTCTACGAGCAGTACTTC
v_gene: TRBV2; j_gene: TRBJ1-5; len: 14; abundance: NA; d_gene: NA; CDR3aa: CASSGWGGNQPQHF; CDR3nt: TGTGCCAGCAGTGGGTGGGGCGGCAATCAGCCCCAGCATTTT
v_gene: TRBV15; j_gene: TRBJ2-3; len: 18; abundance: NA; d_gene: NA; CDR3aa: CATSRDRVATERADTQYF; CDR3nt: TGTGCCACCAGCAGAGATCGGGTAGCCACCGAAAGAGCAGATACGCAGTATTTT
v_gene: TRBV6-5; j_gene: TRBJ2-7; len: 12; abundance: once; d_gene: NA; CDR3aa: CASRSQGYEQYF; CDR3nt: TGTGCCAGTCGGTCTCAGGGCTACGAGCAGTACTTC
v_gene: TRBV7-7; j_gene: TRBJ2-4; len: 13; abundance: NA; d_gene: TRBD2; CDR3aa: CASSLRLADIQYF; CDR3nt: TGTGCTAGCAGCCTACGACTAGCGGACATTCAGTACTTC
v_gene: TRBV6-1; j_gene: TRBJ1-5; len: 15; abundance: NA; d_gene: NA; CDR3aa: CASSEGTLRRQPQHF; CDR3nt: TGTGCCAGCAGTGAGGGGACACTTCGAAGACAGCCCCAGCATTTT
v_gene: TRBV7-3; j_gene: TRBJ2-7; len: 16; abundance: NA; d_gene: TRBD2; CDR3aa: CASSLGPERGGYEQYF; CDR3nt: TGTGCCAGCAGCTTGGGACCGGAGCGGGGAGGCTACGAGCAGTACTTC
v_gene: TRBV6-5; j_gene: TRBJ1-2; len: 13; abundance: NA; d_gene: TRBD1; CDR3aa: CASSRTGDYGYTF; CDR3nt: TGTGCCAGCAGTAGGACAGGGGACTATGGCTACACCTTC
v_gene: TRBV10-1; j_gene: TRBJ1-2; len: 17; abundance: once; d_gene: NA; CDR3aa: CASSNVTGGSRGPGYTF; CDR3nt: TGCGCCAGCAGTAATGTAACCGGTGGGTCAAGAGGTCCAGGCTACACCTTC
v_gene: TRBV6-1; j_gene: TRBJ2-7; len: 13; abundance: NA; d_gene: NA; CDR3aa: CASNEGPGDEQYF; CDR3nt: TGTGCCAGCAATGAAGGCCCCGGGGACGAGCAGTACTTC
v_gene: TRBV7-3; j_gene: TRBJ2-5; len: 13; abundance: NA; d_gene: NA; CDR3aa: CASSLTRQETQYF; CDR3nt: TGTGCCAGCAGCTTAACCCGGCAAGAGACCCAGTACTTC
v_gene: TRBV6-5; j_gene: TRBJ1-4; len: 16; abundance: NA; d_gene: NA; CDR3aa: CASSYSTVRANEKLFF; CDR3nt: TGTGCCAGCAGTTACTCGACAGTACGAGCTAATGAAAAACTGTTTTTT
v_gene: TRBV2; j_gene: TRBJ2-5; len: 15; abundance: NA; d_gene: TRBD2; CDR3aa: CASSGGLAGQETQYF; CDR3nt: TGTGCCAGCAGCGGAGGACTAGCGGGACAAGAGACCCAGTACTTC
v_gene: TRBV6-5; j_gene: TRBJ1-2; len: 14; abundance: NA; d_gene: NA; CDR3aa: CASSDAGAGYGYTF; CDR3nt: TGTGCCAGCTCGGACGCGGGGGCGGGCTATGGCTACACCTTC
v_gene: TRBV19; j_gene: TRBJ2-1; len: 14; abundance: NA; d_gene: NA; CDR3aa: CASSRDFSYNEQFF; CDR3nt: TGTGCCAGTAGTAGGGACTTCTCCTACAATGAGCAGTTCTTC
v_gene: TRBV9; j_gene: TRBJ2-1; len: 16; abundance: few; d_gene: NA; CDR3aa: CASSVGGGASYNEQFF; CDR3nt: TGTGCCAGCAGCGTAGGCGGCGGGGCCTCCTACAATGAGCAGTTCTTC